Following are 26 T cell receptor beta chains from one sample sequenced in a study of identifying expanded T cells in peripheral blood. Some clones are missing from TCRdb's copy, which holds only in-frame ones; the method was immunoSEQ multiplex PCR. The sample carries 120,000 or so clones, 84% recorded once. Sequencing input: blood. The source of these receptors is a person aged 18-70 years in good health.

This rearrangement joins TRBV20-1 to TRBJ1-1, with unresolved D. The CDR3 length is 11 residues. Germline V lookup: CDR1 DFQATT, CDR2 SNEGSKA (reference sequence). V lost 6 bases and J 6 bases, leaving 11 bases between the germline ends. CDR3 protein: CSAEGGAEAFF. Written as DNA, the CDR3 is TGCAGTGCCGAGGGTGGAGCTGAAGCTTTCTTT.

This chain connects TRBV19 to TRBJ1-1; TRBD1 might be the D (6 bases). Trimming took off 8 bases at V and 3 bases at J, with 25 bases between the two ends. Per the germline V gene, CDR1 is LNHDA and CDR2 is SQIVND (reference sequence). CDR3 length equals 17 residues. The CDR3 coding sequence is TGTGCCAGTCGACCACCGGGACAACCCGGTCGGGACACTGAAGCTTTCTTT. Amino acid sequence: CASRPPGQPGRDTEAFF. Drawing the rest from reference TRBV19 and TRBJ1-1, the complete variable domain is DGGITQSPKYLFRKEGQNVTLSCEQNLNHDAMYWYRQDPGQGLRLIYYSQIVNDFQKGDIAEGYSVSREKKESFPLTVTSAQKNPTAFYLCASRPPGQPGRDTEAFFGQGTRLTVV.

The chain carries TRBV18 and TRBJ1-1; D is unresolved. The CDR3 spans 15 residues. Germline loops: CDR1 KGHSH, CDR2 LQKENI. The V and J ends lost 3 bases and 2 bases respectively, with 13 bases between them. This CDR3 reads CASSPEIRRNTEAFF. CDR3 DNA sequence: TGTGCCAGCTCACCCGAGATTAGGAGAAACACTGAAGCTTTCTTT.

V is TRBV2 and J is TRBJ1-2; tentative D call: TRBD1 (6 bases). The CDR3 spans 15 residues. The germline V and J ends were trimmed by 6 bases and 4 bases, with 18 bases remaining between them. From germline, CDR1 is SNHLY and CDR2 FYNNEI. This CDR3 is CASSSDRGGSYGYTF. In DNA form, the CDR3 reads TGTGCCAGCAGCTCGGACAGAGGGGGTTCCTATGGCTACACCTTC.

This clone was counted only a few times. This chain connects TRBV12-5 to TRBJ1-5, with no clear D. CDR3 length: 16 amino acids. Trimming left V 4 bases short and J 2 bases short, with 15 bases between. Germline CDR1 reads LGHNT; CDR2 reads FRNRAP. The CDR3 DNA reads as TGTGCTAGTGGTTCCAGCCAACCGGATGGCAATCAGCCCCAGCATTTT. Translation: CASGSSQPDGNQPQHF.

J is TRBJ1-1 and V is TRBV4-1; D perhaps matches TRBD1 (6 bases). Looked up from germline, CDR1 is MGHRA and CDR2 is YSYEKL. Trimming stripped 7 bases from V and 1 base from J, with 22 bases between. The CDR3 totals 17 residues. DNA for the CDR3: TGCGCCAGCACCCACAGGGACAAGCTAGTCGGGAACACTGAAGCTTTCTTT. Its protein is CASTHRDKLVGNTEAFF.

V usage is TRBV30 and J usage is TRBJ1-4; weak D call: TRBD1 (5 bases). This CDR3 has 14 amino acids. Germline loops: CDR1 GTSNPN, CDR2 SVGIG (reference sequence). Deletions cut 5 bases from V and 7 bases from J, with 17 bases between. CDR3 nucleotides: TGTGCCTGGGAACCGGGACGAGGCGGTGAAAAACTGTTTTTT. Amino acids: CAWEPGRGGEKLFF.

This clone has a handful of counts. The chain carries TRBV11-2 and TRBJ2-7; D tentatively reads TRBD1 or TRBD2 (6 bases each). This CDR3 has 17 amino acids. The V and J ends lost 0 bases and 3 bases respectively, with 18 bases between them. The germline CDR1 and CDR2 sequences are SGHAT and FQNNGV. The CDR3: CASSLEGGRGPNYEQYF. The CDR3 coding sequence is TGTGCCAGCAGCTTAGAAGGGGGGCGGGGCCCGAACTACGAGCAGTACTTC.

The chain recombines TRBV4-1 with TRBJ2-6, with TRBD1 matching over 8 bases. CDR3 length: 18 amino acids. Germline CDR1 and CDR2: MGHRA and YSYEKL. Germline trimming cut 11 bases from V and 0 bases from J; bases unmatched to any gene: 15. As DNA, the CDR3 is TGCGCCGCCAGGGGGACAGGTTGGGATCCCTCTGGGGCCAACGTCCTGACTTTC. This translates into CAARGTGWDPSGANVLTF.

The gene calls are TRBV6-6 and TRBJ2-3, with TRBD2 as a possible D gene (7 bases). V was clipped by 4 bases and J by 4 bases, with 12 bases between them. The germline CDR1 and CDR2 sequences are MNHNY and SVGAGI (reference sequence). The CDR3 is 14 amino acids. The CDR3 region is CASSFRGAPDTQYF. The CDR3 DNA is TGTGCCAGCAGTTTTCGGGGGGCCCCAGATACGCAGTATTTT.

This chain connects TRBV7-6 to TRBJ2-1; TRBD1 matches at 8 bases. The CDR3 is made up of 16 amino acids. V shed 1 base, J shed 3 bases, and the junction held 5 bases outside the gene matches. Germline V gene data show CDR1 as SGHVS and CDR2 as FNYEAQ. Here the CDR3 DNA reads TGTGCCAGCAGCTTAGATCCCAGGGGGCTCTACAATGAGCAGTTCTTC. Protein sequence: CASSLDPRGLYNEQFF.

The chain uses TRBV25-1 and TRBJ1-2, with D perhaps TRBD1 (6 bases). V dropped 4 bases and J dropped 4 bases, with 25 bases sitting between them. The CDR3 has 18 residues. Germline V gene lookup returns CDR1 MGHDK and CDR2 SYGVNS. For the CDR3, the DNA is TGTGCCAGCAGTGCCACCGGGACAAGGAGGTCCGTCGGCTATGGCTACACCTTC. As protein: CASSATGTRRSVGYGYTF.

This chain links TRBV7-2 with TRBJ2-5; 8 nucleotides align to TRBD2. The CDR3 covers 13 residues. Looked up from germline, CDR1 is SGHTA and CDR2 is FQGNSA. With 3 bases clipped from V and 5 bases from J, the junction kept 2 bases outside the gene matches. The CDR3 sequence: CASSFSGGETQYF. The CDR3 DNA is TGTGCCAGCAGCTTCTCGGGGGGGGAGACCCAGTACTTC.

The table lists this clone with a count of one. The rearrangement uses TRBV18 and TRBJ2-3; D may be TRBD1 or TRBD2 (6 bases each). The length of the CDR3 is 17 residues. The V end lost 3 bases, the J end lost 2 bases, and 18 bases lay between the germline ends. CDR1 and CDR2 from the germline V gene are KGHSH and LQKENI. The CDR3 is CASSPKLIGGPTDTQYF. The CDR3 DNA follows: TGTGCCAGCTCACCTAAATTAATTGGGGGGCCCACAGATACGCAGTATTTT. Drawing the rest from reference TRBV18 and TRBJ2-3, the complete variable domain is NAGVMQNPRHLVRRRGQEARLRCSPMKGHSHVYWYRQLPEEGLKFMVYLQKENIIDESGMPKERFSAEFPKEGPSILRIQQVVRGDSAAYFCASSPKLIGGPTDTQYFGPGTRLTVL.

The J gene is TRBJ1-4, the V gene TRBV4-3; no firm D call. V was cut by 0 bases and J by 6 bases, with 8 bases left in between. Germline loops: CDR1 LGHNA, CDR2 YSLEER. There are 14 residues in the CDR3. The CDR3 sequence is CASSQDPRDEKLFF. The CDR3 DNA follows: TGCGCCAGCAGCCAAGATCCCAGAGATGAAAAACTGTTTTTT.

This clone was seen a single time. V is TRBV5-4 and J is TRBJ2-7, with no clear D. Trimming removed 6 bases at V and 0 bases at J, with 10 bases between. The CDR3 is 13 residues long. Germline values: CDR1 SGHNT, CDR2 YYREEE (reference sequence). This CDR3 reads CASNAGSSYEQYF. The CDR3 DNA sequence: TGTGCCAGCAACGCCGGAAGCTCCTACGAGCAGTACTTC.

The chain carries TRBV10-2 and TRBJ1-1; tentative D call: TRBD1 (5 bases). The length of the CDR3 is 15 residues. The V end was cut by 7 bases, the J end by 6 bases, with 21 bases between. Germline-derived CDR1 and CDR2 are WSHSY and SAAADI. The CDR3 sequence is CASIRGLSIGAEAFF. CDR3 nucleotides: TGCGCCAGCATCCGGGGACTTTCAATCGGCGCTGAAGCTTTCTTT.

A single count supports this clone. The chain recombines TRBV5-6 with TRBJ2-7; D might be TRBD1 (5 bases). Trimming left V 6 bases short and J 2 bases short, with 15 bases between. The CDR3 consists of 14 residues. In germline, CDR1 is SGHDT, CDR2 YYEEEE. DNA for the CDR3: TGTGCCAGCATCATTCAGGGTATCGCCTACGAGCAGTACTTC. As protein: CASIIQGIAYEQYF.

The CDR3 nucleotides read TGTGCCAGCAGCTCCTCCGGGGCGACGAACACTGAAGCTTTCTTT. Protein: CASSSSGATNTEAFF. J is TRBJ1-1 and V is TRBV7-2, with TRBD1 as a possible D gene (5 bases). The CDR3 runs 15 residues. Germline lookup yields CDR1 SGHTA and CDR2 FQGNSA. Trimming cost V 4 bases and J 1 base, with 13 bases left between them.

The gene calls are TRBV5-1 and TRBJ2-3, with D unresolved. This CDR3 is 14 amino acids long. Germline V gene lookup returns CDR1 SGHRS and CDR2 YFSETQ. V was shortened by 6 bases and J by 0 bases, with 11 bases between the two germline ends. DNA for the CDR3: TGCGCCAGCAACGTCCTGGCTAGCACAGATACGCAGTATTTT. Translating it yields CASNVLASTDTQYF.

V gene TRBV2 combines with J gene TRBJ1-3, with D possibly being TRBD1 (5 bases). V gave up 8 bases and J gave up 4 bases, with 15 bases separating them. CDR1 and CDR2 (germline): SNHLY, FYNNEI. The CDR3 length is 14 residues. In DNA, the CDR3 is TGTGCCAGCCTTTTCGACAGTTCAGGAAACACCATATATTTT. Amino acid sequence: CASLFDSSGNTIYF.

The rearrangement links TRBV30 to TRBJ1-2, with D possibly matching TRBD1 (5 bases). CDR1 and CDR2 from the germline V gene are GTSNPN and SVGIG (reference sequence). The CDR3 is 12 residues long. Trimming cost V 6 bases and J 4 bases, with 12 bases left between them. In nucleotides, the CDR3 is TGTGCCTGCTATGACAGAGGCTATGGCTACACCTTC. Translation: CACYDRGYGYTF. Full variable domain (missing parts from reference TRBV30 and TRBJ1-2): SQTIHQWPATLVQPVGSPLSLECTVEGTSNPNLYWYRQAAGRGLQLLFYSVGIGQISSEVPQNLSASRPQDRQFILSSKKLLLSDSGFYLCACYDRGYGYTFGSGTRLTVV.

For this clone: Additional DNA sequences in this sample encode the identical CDR3. The V and J genes are TRBV15 and TRBJ2-1, with D unclear. This CDR3 is built from 12 residues. V was pared by 3 bases and J by 6 bases, with 6 bases between. Germline V lookup: CDR1 LNHNV, CDR2 YYDKDF (reference sequence). DNA of the CDR3: TGTGCCACCAGCAGGGGTTCCAATGAGCAGTTCTTC. Protein sequence: CATSRGSNEQFF.

The V call is TRBV7-9, the J call TRBJ2-5; a possible D gene is TRBD1 (6 bases). The CDR3 has 14 amino acids. Germline V lookup: CDR1 SEHNR, CDR2 FQNEAQ (reference sequence). The germline V and J ends were trimmed by 3 bases and 3 bases, with 11 bases remaining between them. In nucleotides, the CDR3 is TGTGCCAGCAGCTTCGGCCAGGGGAAAGAGACCCAGTACTTC. It is translated as CASSFGQGKETQYF.

The chain joins TRBV7-2 to TRBJ1-5, with 7 bases identical to TRBD1. This CDR3 contains 15 residues. Germline V CDR1 and CDR2: SGHTA, FQGNSA. After removal of 1 base from V and 6 bases from J, the junction contained 6 bases not matched to a gene. The CDR3 DNA follows: TGTGCCAGCAGCTTAGTGCAGGGGGGTGGTCAGCCCCAGCATTTT. Amino acids: CASSLVQGGGQPQHF.

The chain joins TRBV6-5 to TRBJ1-2, with 12 bases lining up with TRBD1. CDR3 length: 15 amino acids. Trimming took 4 bases from V and 6 from J; bases not matched to a gene: 6. Per germline, CDR1 MNHEY and CDR2 SVGAGI. The CDR3 sequence: CASSSPGQGADGYTF. In DNA form, the CDR3 reads TGTGCCAGCAGTTCACCGGGACAGGGGGCAGATGGCTACACCTTC.